Below, one TCR beta chain is given with its context. Its antigen is not known. Here immunoSEQ multiplex PCR was the method, and the copy in TCRdb shows in-frame clones only, minus some. The sample lists about 2.1 million clones, around 95% seen once, with about 1.7% in the top ten. There are 14 residues in the CDR3. With 3 bases removed from V and 8 bases from J, the gap between germline ends came to 14 bases. Per the germline V gene, CDR1 is SEHNR and CDR2 is FQNEAQ (reference sequence). This sample is part of a study of shared clonotypes between healthy human individuals. Study observations and caveats: All-four-donor shared clonotypes had higher generation probabilities than non-shared clonotypes did.

Terminally differentiated effector memory CD45RA+ cells were excluded from the naive CD8 cells, which were CD45RO-negative and positively selected for CCR7. This receptor was taken from a man between 18 and 35 years old in good health. Some clones in this sample may be carry-over from other donors' samples. The genes are TRBV7-9 and TRBJ2-1, with TRBD2 as a possible D gene (6 bases). The sample taken for sequencing was naive CD8+ T cells from PBMCs. The CDR3 DNA is TGTGCCAGCAGCTTTTCGGGGGTCCCCGATGAGCAGTTCTTC. Protein: CASSFSGVPDEQFF.